This T cell receptor beta chain emerged from a study of long-term antiretroviral therapy in people with HIV. About the research overall: Samples from the earliest time points predate the 2015 immediate-ART recommendation by about a decade.

Sequencing relied on immunoSEQ assay v3.0, run at survey level. Target depth was about 40,000-50,000 T-cell genomes per sample. The table came from immunoSEQ multiplex PCR; TCRdb's copy has only in-frame clones and leaves some out. The sample has 15,000 to 20,000 clones; more than 65% are singletons. This CDR3 has 15 residues. The source is a woman between 45 and 60 years old with HIV. The sequencing here drew on unsorted PBMCs, taken 0.5 years before starting antiretroviral therapy. The chain combines TRBV21-1 with TRBJ2-5; the table gives TRBD1 as D, unverified against the DNA. TRBV21-1 is a pseudogene locus. This CDR3 is CASSRDRDSQETQYF. As DNA, the CDR3 is TGTGCCAGCAGCAGAGACCGGGACAGTCAAGAGACCCAGTACTTC.